This is a list of T cell receptor beta chains from one sample in a study of shared clonotypes between healthy human individuals. The protocol was immunoSEQ multiplex PCR, while the TCRdb copy is restricted to in-frame clones and leaves out a portion. The sample shows 1.5 million to 2.5 million clones, 85% to 95% of them seen only once. Sequencing input: naive CD8+ T cells sorted from blood. The receptor source for this set is a man younger than 35 in good health. Both conserved end residues are part of each CDR3. Each record gives: J gene, CDR3 length, clone size, V gene, D gene, CDR3 DNA, CDR3 protein. A D gene is named only where the DNA matches it firmly. For some rows the clone size is stated as once, few or many, or as a class when expanded; others skip it.

j_gene: TRBJ1-1; len: 14; abundance: NA; v_gene: TRBV21-1; d_gene: NA; CDR3nt: TGTGCCAGCAGCAAAGAGGGGAGGCCCACTGAAGCTTTCTTT; CDR3aa: CASSKEGRPTEAFF
j_gene: TRBJ2-7; len: 16; abundance: once; v_gene: TRBV4-1; d_gene: NA; CDR3nt: TGCGCCAGCACCCACCGGGACCGGGGCCCCACCTACGAGCAGTACTTC; CDR3aa: CASTHRDRGPTYEQYF
j_gene: TRBJ1-1; len: 14; abundance: NA; v_gene: TRBV15; d_gene: TRBD1; CDR3nt: TGTGCCACCAGTGCCGGGACAGGGAACACTGAAGCTTTCTTT; CDR3aa: CATSAGTGNTEAFF
j_gene: TRBJ2-3; len: 16; abundance: once; v_gene: TRBV4-3; d_gene: NA; CDR3nt: TGCGCCAGCAGCCAAGAAGCCTACCTACTCACAGATACGCAGTATTTT; CDR3aa: CASSQEAYLLTDTQYF
j_gene: TRBJ2-1; len: 14; abundance: NA; v_gene: TRBV10-3; d_gene: NA; CDR3nt: TGTGCCATCAGTGAGTCGACAGGAAATAGTGAGCAGTTCTTC; CDR3aa: CAISESTGNSEQFF
j_gene: TRBJ2-3; len: 16; abundance: NA; v_gene: TRBV5-1; d_gene: TRBD2; CDR3nt: TGCGCCAGCAGCCCTGAGGGACTAGCGGGAGCAGATACGCAGTATTTT; CDR3aa: CASSPEGLAGADTQYF
j_gene: TRBJ1-6; len: 18; abundance: NA; v_gene: TRBV5-6; d_gene: TRBD1; CDR3nt: TGTGCCAGCAGCTTACCCGACAGGGTGAGCTCCTATAATTCACCCCTCCACTTT; CDR3aa: CASSLPDRVSSYNSPLHF
j_gene: TRBJ2-1; len: 12; abundance: NA; v_gene: TRBV19; d_gene: TRBD1; CDR3nt: TGTGCCAGTAGTCCGGACAGGGTTGAGCAGTTCTTC; CDR3aa: CASSPDRVEQFF
j_gene: TRBJ2-5; len: 13; abundance: NA; v_gene: TRBV19; d_gene: NA; CDR3nt: TGTGCCAGTAGTGAGACGGGAAAAGAGACCCAGTACTTC; CDR3aa: CASSETGKETQYF
j_gene: TRBJ2-5; len: 10; abundance: NA; v_gene: TRBV2; d_gene: TRBD2; CDR3nt: TGTGCCAGGGGGGGGGAGACCCAGTACTTC; CDR3aa: CARGGETQYF
j_gene: TRBJ2-1; len: 13; abundance: NA; v_gene: TRBV5-1; d_gene: NA; CDR3nt: TGCGCCAGCAGCTTGATGGGGGCGAATGAGCAGTTCTTC; CDR3aa: CASSLMGANEQFF
j_gene: TRBJ2-7; len: 16; abundance: NA; v_gene: TRBV6-6; d_gene: TRBD1; CDR3nt: TGTGCCAGCAGCTCCAAGACAGGGGACGGTCCCTACGAGCAGTACTTC; CDR3aa: CASSSKTGDGPYEQYF
j_gene: TRBJ1-6; len: 14; abundance: NA; v_gene: TRBV2; d_gene: TRBD1; CDR3nt: TGTGCCAGCATCAGGGACAGTAATAATTCACCCCTCCACTTT; CDR3aa: CASIRDSNNSPLHF
j_gene: TRBJ2-7; len: 13; abundance: NA; v_gene: TRBV6-6; d_gene: NA; CDR3nt: TGTGCCAGCAGTTACGAAACAGAATACGAGCAGTACTTC; CDR3aa: CASSYETEYEQYF
j_gene: TRBJ2-3; len: 16; abundance: NA; v_gene: TRBV4-1; d_gene: TRBD1; CDR3nt: TGCGCCAGCAGCCAAGTTCGCGGGGACAGGGTAGATACGCAGTATTTT; CDR3aa: CASSQVRGDRVDTQYF
j_gene: TRBJ1-6; len: 15; abundance: NA; v_gene: TRBV6-6; d_gene: NA; CDR3nt: TGTGCCATCCAGACAGAACCCTCCTATAATTCACCCCTCCACTTT; CDR3aa: CAIQTEPSYNSPLHF
j_gene: TRBJ2-7; len: 11; abundance: NA; v_gene: TRBV19; d_gene: NA; CDR3nt: TGTGCCAGTGGGATGGGGTACGAGCAGTACTTC; CDR3aa: CASGMGYEQYF
j_gene: TRBJ2-7; len: 16; abundance: NA; v_gene: TRBV19; d_gene: NA; CDR3nt: TGTGCCAGTAGTATTGGCTCCGGTCTATCCTCGTACGAGCAGTACTTC; CDR3aa: CASSIGSGLSSYEQYF
j_gene: TRBJ2-7; len: 16; abundance: NA; v_gene: TRBV28; d_gene: TRBD2; CDR3nt: TGTGCCAGCAGTTTGAGTAGCGGGGCTCCCTCCTACGAGCAGTACTTC; CDR3aa: CASSLSSGAPSYEQYF
j_gene: TRBJ2-7; len: 16; abundance: NA; v_gene: TRBV5-1; d_gene: TRBD2; CDR3nt: TGCGCCAGCAGCGAGGGACTAGCGGGTCCTCTCTACGAGCAGTACTTC; CDR3aa: CASSEGLAGPLYEQYF
j_gene: TRBJ2-7; len: 14; abundance: NA; v_gene: TRBV27; d_gene: TRBD2; CDR3nt: TGTGCCAGCAGTTTAGACGGGAGGGCCGATGGGCAGTACTTC; CDR3aa: CASSLDGRADGQYF
j_gene: TRBJ2-2; len: 17; abundance: NA; v_gene: TRBV30; d_gene: TRBD1; CDR3nt: TGTGCCTGGAGTGTAGACCGACAGGGGCTGGTGACCGGGGAGCTGTTTTTT; CDR3aa: CAWSVDRQGLVTGELFF
j_gene: TRBJ2-7; len: 13; abundance: NA; v_gene: TRBV29-1; d_gene: NA; CDR3nt: TGCAGCGTTGAAGATGGTAGCTCCTACGAGCAGTACTTC; CDR3aa: CSVEDGSSYEQYF
j_gene: TRBJ2-3; len: 13; abundance: NA; v_gene: TRBV6-5; d_gene: TRBD2; CDR3nt: TGTGCCAGCAGTTCGTCACTAGCGGATACGCAGTATTTT; CDR3aa: CASSSSLADTQYF
j_gene: TRBJ2-7; len: 15; abundance: NA; v_gene: TRBV4-1; d_gene: NA; CDR3nt: TGCGCCAGCAGCCAAGGGACACCACAGACCTACGAGCAGTACTTC; CDR3aa: CASSQGTPQTYEQYF
j_gene: TRBJ2-7; len: 15; abundance: once; v_gene: TRBV11-2; d_gene: TRBD1; CDR3nt: TGTGCCAGCAGCTTGGCGGACAGGGGTACCTACGAGCAGTACTTC; CDR3aa: CASSLADRGTYEQYF
j_gene: TRBJ2-7; len: 13; abundance: NA; v_gene: TRBV11-2; d_gene: NA; CDR3nt: TGTGCCAGCAGCTTAGATATCGGGGACGAGCAGTACTTC; CDR3aa: CASSLDIGDEQYF
j_gene: TRBJ1-1; len: 11; abundance: once; v_gene: TRBV30; d_gene: NA; CDR3nt: TGTGCCTGGATTACATTCACTGAAGCTTTCTTT; CDR3aa: CAWITFTEAFF
j_gene: TRBJ2-7; len: 17; abundance: NA; v_gene: TRBV9; d_gene: TRBD1; CDR3nt: TGTGCCAGCAGCCCGGACCGGACAGGGAGGAACTCCTACGAGCAGTACTTC; CDR3aa: CASSPDRTGRNSYEQYF
j_gene: TRBJ2-5; len: 13; abundance: NA; v_gene: TRBV6-5; d_gene: NA; CDR3nt: TGTGCCAGCACCCCCGGGAGTTCCGAGACCCAGTACTTC; CDR3aa: CASTPGSSETQYF
j_gene: TRBJ2-1; len: 16; abundance: NA; v_gene: TRBV9; d_gene: NA; CDR3nt: TGTGCCAGCAGCGTGTTCGGGGGAGACCTTTACAATGAGCAGTTCTTC; CDR3aa: CASSVFGGDLYNEQFF
j_gene: TRBJ2-5; len: 15; abundance: NA; v_gene: TRBV7-9; d_gene: NA; CDR3nt: TGTGCCAGCAGCTTATCAGTAGAGTACCAAGAGACCCAGTACTTC; CDR3aa: CASSLSVEYQETQYF
j_gene: TRBJ2-7; len: 11; abundance: NA; v_gene: TRBV7-9; d_gene: TRBD1; CDR3nt: TGTGCCAGCAGCCACGACAGGGAGAAGTACTTC; CDR3aa: CASSHDREKYF
j_gene: TRBJ2-7; len: 21; abundance: NA; v_gene: TRBV28; d_gene: NA; CDR3nt: TGTGCCAGCAGGCCCCGGGACGTCTCAACCCAGGTTCCCCACCTCCCCTACGAGCAGTACTTC; CDR3aa: CASRPRDVSTQVPHLPYEQYF
j_gene: TRBJ2-1; len: 14; abundance: NA; v_gene: TRBV28; d_gene: TRBD2; CDR3nt: TGTGCCAGCAGTGCGGGGGACCCCTACAATGAGCAGTTCTTC; CDR3aa: CASSAGDPYNEQFF
j_gene: TRBJ2-5; len: 16; abundance: once; v_gene: TRBV4-1; d_gene: NA; CDR3nt: TGCGCCAGCAGCCAAGTGAGCCTAGTCTTTAGGGAGACCCAGTACTTC; CDR3aa: CASSQVSLVFRETQYF
j_gene: TRBJ1-2; len: 12; abundance: once; v_gene: TRBV29-1; d_gene: NA; CDR3nt: TGCAGCGTGCAAACAGCTAACTATGGCTACACCTTC; CDR3aa: CSVQTANYGYTF
j_gene: TRBJ2-7; len: 13; abundance: NA; v_gene: TRBV6-7; d_gene: TRBD1; CDR3nt: TGTGCCAGCAGTTACTCCAGGGGGTACGAGCAGTACTTC; CDR3aa: CASSYSRGYEQYF